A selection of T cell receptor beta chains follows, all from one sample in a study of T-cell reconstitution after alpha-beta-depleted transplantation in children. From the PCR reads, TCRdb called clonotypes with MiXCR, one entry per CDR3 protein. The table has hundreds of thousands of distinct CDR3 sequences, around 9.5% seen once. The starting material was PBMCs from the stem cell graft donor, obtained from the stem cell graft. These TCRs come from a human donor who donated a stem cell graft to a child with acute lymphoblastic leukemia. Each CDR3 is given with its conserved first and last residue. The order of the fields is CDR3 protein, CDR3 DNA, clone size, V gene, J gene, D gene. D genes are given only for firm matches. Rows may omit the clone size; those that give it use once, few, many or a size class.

CDR3: CASSQDLSEDTQYF
DNA: TGTGCCAGCAGCCAAGATCTAAGCGAAGATACGCAGTATTTT
size: few
V: TRBV3-1
J: TRBJ2-3
D: -

CDR3: CSARDLSGVASYNEQFF
DNA: TGCAGTGCTAGAGATCTGTCAGGGGTCGCCTCCTACAATGAGCAGTTCTTC
size: -
V: TRBV20-1
J: TRBJ2-1
D: -

CDR3: CSVGRQGAGGEAFF
DNA: TGCAGCGTGGGCAGGCAGGGGGCTGGGGGAGAAGCTTTCTTT
size: few
V: TRBV29-1
J: TRBJ1-1
D: TRBD1

CDR3: CASSTRQVGGYTF
DNA: TGTGCCAGCAGTACCCGACAGGTGGGCGGCTACACCTTC
size: -
V: TRBV27
J: TRBJ1-2
D: -

CDR3: CSVEGRYNEQFF
DNA: TGCAGCGTTGAGGGACGATACAATGAGCAGTTCTTC
size: many
V: TRBV29-1
J: TRBJ2-1
D: -

CDR3: CASSSRVKGTEAFF
DNA: TGTGCCAGCAGTAGCAGGGTCAAGGGCACTGAAGCTTTCTTT
size: many
V: TRBV6-5
J: TRBJ1-1
D: -

CDR3: CASIASGGAGEQFF
DNA: TGTGCCAGCATAGCTAGCGGGGGGGCGGGTGAGCAGTTCTTC
size: few
V: TRBV25-1
J: TRBJ2-1
D: TRBD2

CDR3: CASSQESGLGRSYEQYF
DNA: TGCGCCAGCAGCCAAGAGTCGGGGCTGGGACGATCCTACGAGCAGTACTTC
size: -
V: TRBV4-3
J: TRBJ2-7
D: -

CDR3: CASSLWQSGYTF
DNA: TGTGCCAGCAGTTTGTGGCAGTCAGGCTACACCTTC
size: many
V: TRBV12-3/TRBV12-4
J: TRBJ1-2
D: -

CDR3: CASSQVLLTEQFF
DNA: TGTGCCAGCAGCCAAGTGCTGCTCACTGAGCAGTTCTTC
size: many
V: TRBV3-1
J: TRBJ2-1
D: -

CDR3: CASSLLAGSSVTGELFF
DNA: TGTGCCAGCAGCTTACTAGCGGGGTCCTCTGTCACCGGGGAGCTGTTTTTT
size: few
V: TRBV7-2
J: TRBJ2-2
D: TRBD2

CDR3: CSATHQAEAFF
DNA: TGCAGTGCTACCCATCAAGCTGAAGCTTTCTTT
size: many
V: TRBV20-1
J: TRBJ1-1
D: -

CDR3: CASIRMTDSSTDTQYF
DNA: TGTGCCAGCATCCGAATGACAGATTCTAGCACAGATACGCAGTATTTT
size: -
V: TRBV13
J: TRBJ2-3
D: -

CDR3: CATSRDGISSPLHF
DNA: TGTGCCACCAGCAGAGATGGGATCAGTTCACCCCTCCACTTT
size: few
V: TRBV15
J: TRBJ1-6
D: -

CDR3: CSVGGTGQGTYEQYF
DNA: TGCAGCGTTGGGGGCACGGGACAGGGGACCTACGAGCAGTACTTC
size: many
V: TRBV29-1
J: TRBJ2-7
D: TRBD1

CDR3: CASSPRDRGTTEAFF
DNA: TGTGCCAGCAGCCCCCGGGACAGGGGGACCACTGAAGCTTTCTTT
size: many
V: TRBV11-2
J: TRBJ1-1
D: TRBD1

CDR3: CASSLPPGTGEYEQYF
DNA: TGTGCCAGCAGTCTACCTCCCGGGACCGGGGAATACGAGCAGTACTTC
size: -
V: TRBV6-2/TRBV6-3
J: TRBJ2-7
D: -

CDR3: CATSDPGGTSTDTQYF
DNA: TGTGCCACCAGTGACCCGGGGGGAACGAGCACAGATACGCAGTATTTT
size: -
V: TRBV24-1
J: TRBJ2-3
D: TRBD2

CDR3: CASSSGDRGQETQYF
DNA: TGCGCCAGCAGCTCCGGGGACAGGGGGCAAGAGACCCAGTACTTC
size: few
V: TRBV5-1
J: TRBJ2-5
D: TRBD1

CDR3: CSVAGQKETQYF
DNA: TGCAGCGTTGCGGGCCAGAAAGAGACCCAGTACTTC
size: many
V: TRBV29-1
J: TRBJ2-5
D: -

CDR3: CASAATVGSPLHF
DNA: TGTGCCAGCGCGGCCACAGTGGGATCACCCCTCCACTTT
size: -
V: TRBV3-1
J: TRBJ1-6
D: -

CDR3: CASSLSSAYEQYF
DNA: TGTGCCAGCAGTTTATCGTCTGCCTACGAGCAGTACTTC
size: many
V: TRBV5-1
J: TRBJ2-7
D: -

CDR3: CASTGGSSYNSPLHF
DNA: TGTGCGTCGACAGGGGGGAGCTCCTATAATTCACCCCTCCACTTT
size: -
V: TRBV30
J: TRBJ1-6
D: TRBD1

CDR3: CASSLAGGPTDTQYF
DNA: TGTGCCAGCAGCTTAGCGGGGGGGCCCACAGATACGCAGTATTTT
size: many
V: TRBV7-2
J: TRBJ2-3
D: -

CDR3: CSVEDGSNEQFF
DNA: TGCAGCGTTGAAGATGGCTCGAATGAGCAGTTCTTC
size: many
V: TRBV29-1
J: TRBJ2-1
D: -

CDR3: CASSLRRGGKTDTQYF
DNA: TGTGCCAGCAGCTTACGGCGGGGGGGTAAGACAGATACGCAGTATTTT
size: -
V: TRBV5-4
J: TRBJ2-3
D: TRBD2

CDR3: CASSQDVIQGYNSPLHF
DNA: TGCGCCAGCAGCCAAGATGTAATTCAGGGGTATAATTCACCCCTCCACTTT
size: many
V: TRBV4-1
J: TRBJ1-6
D: -

CDR3: CASSYEGGGYTF
DNA: TGTGCCAGCAGTTACGAGGGGGGTGGCTACACCTTC
size: few
V: TRBV27
J: TRBJ1-2
D: -

CDR3: CASAGLGSGTDTQYF
DNA: TGTGCCAGCGCGGGGCTGGGTTCGGGGACAGATACGCAGTATTTT
size: many
V: TRBV2
J: TRBJ2-3
D: -

CDR3: CSAILANINSNQPQHF
DNA: TGCAGTGCCATTCTGGCCAACATCAATAGCAATCAGCCCCAGCATTTT
size: few
V: TRBV20-1
J: TRBJ1-5
D: -

CDR3: CASSSRTGSEAFF
DNA: TGTGCCAGCAGTTCCCGGACAGGGTCTGAAGCTTTCTTT
size: -
V: TRBV12-3/TRBV12-4
J: TRBJ1-1
D: TRBD1

CDR3: CASSQAPGAYNEQFF
DNA: TGTGCCAGCAGCCAAGCTCCGGGGGCCTACAATGAGCAGTTCTTC
size: few
V: TRBV3-1
J: TRBJ2-1
D: -

CDR3: CASSEGTGIGLNYGYTF
DNA: TGTGCCAGCAGTGAAGGGACAGGGATAGGGCTTAACTATGGCTACACCTTC
size: -
V: TRBV2
J: TRBJ1-2
D: TRBD1

CDR3: CASSQTSGGTYEQYF
DNA: TGTGCCAGCAGCCAGACTAGCGGGGGTACCTACGAGCAGTACTTC
size: few
V: TRBV3-1
J: TRBJ2-7
D: TRBD2

CDR3: CASSFLDRGTGELFF
DNA: TGTGCCAGCAGCTTTTTAGACAGGGGAACGGGGGAGCTGTTTTTT
size: many
V: TRBV7-7
J: TRBJ2-2
D: TRBD1

CDR3: CASSSPGGNGANVLTF
DNA: TGTGCCAGCAGCTCTCCAGGGGGCAATGGGGCCAACGTCCTGACTTTC
size: few
V: TRBV6-1
J: TRBJ2-6
D: TRBD1

CDR3: CASSPHGRANTEAFF
DNA: TGTGCCAGCAGTCCCCACGGCAGGGCGAACACTGAAGCTTTCTTT
size: many
V: TRBV12-3/TRBV12-4
J: TRBJ1-1
D: -

CDR3: CASSMTGGSGANVLTF
DNA: TGTGCCAGCAGCATGACAGGGGGCAGTGGGGCCAACGTCCTGACTTTC
size: -
V: TRBV6-1
J: TRBJ2-6
D: TRBD1

CDR3: CASGTRRLTYEQYF
DNA: TGTGCCAGCGGGACCAGGAGGTTAACCTACGAGCAGTACTTC
size: -
V: TRBV6-2/TRBV6-3
J: TRBJ2-7
D: -

CDR3: CASSGTARNQPQHF
DNA: TGTGCCAGTAGTGGGACAGCTCGCAATCAGCCCCAGCATTTT
size: -
V: TRBV19
J: TRBJ1-5
D: TRBD1

CDR3: CASSQETGGPFF
DNA: TGTGCCAGCAGCCAAGAGACGGGGGGACCGTTCTTC
size: -
V: TRBV4-2
J: TRBJ2-1
D: TRBD2